Sequencing of this T cell receptor (beta chain) was carried out in a study of cytomegalovirus exposure and HLA in healthy donors. Study conclusions and caveats: From TCR beta sequences, most subjects' HLA-A and HLA-B alleles were reportedly predicted accurately. Common viral pathogens were later found to be apparently linked to several of the most significant clusters.

Worth noting for this clone: Its specificity is unknown.

Each of the donors was a healthy bone marrow donor. Germline CDR1 is MNHNY and CDR2 is SVGAGI (reference sequence). V gave up 0 bases and J gave up 11 bases, with 16 bases separating them. CDR3 length equals 14 residues. The PCR contained 60 Vbeta and 13 Jbeta primers. Produced via immunoSEQ multiplex PCR; TCRdb's table is partial and in-frame only. The table shows around 90,000 clones, with roughly 80% occurring only once. The sequence was collected from a human donor in good health. The rearrangement joins TRBV6-6 to TRBJ1-1; D possibly corresponds to TRBD1 (5 bases). Sequenced material: PBMCs. The CDR3 here is CASSYSGQTGGAFF. For the CDR3, the DNA is TGTGCCAGCAGTTACTCCGGACAAACCGGGGGGGCTTTCTTT.